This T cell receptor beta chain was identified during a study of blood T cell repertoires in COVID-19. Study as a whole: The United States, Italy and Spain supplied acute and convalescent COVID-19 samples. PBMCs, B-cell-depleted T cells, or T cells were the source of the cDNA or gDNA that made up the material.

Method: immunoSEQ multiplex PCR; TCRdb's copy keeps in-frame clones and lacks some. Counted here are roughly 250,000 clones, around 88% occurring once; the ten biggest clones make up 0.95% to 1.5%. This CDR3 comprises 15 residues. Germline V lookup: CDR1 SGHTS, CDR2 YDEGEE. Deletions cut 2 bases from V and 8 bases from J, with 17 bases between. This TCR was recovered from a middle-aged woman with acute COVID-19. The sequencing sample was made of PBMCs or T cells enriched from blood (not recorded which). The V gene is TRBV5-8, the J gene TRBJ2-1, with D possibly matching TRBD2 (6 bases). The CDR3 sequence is CASSFGTRGDDEQFF. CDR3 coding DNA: TGTGCCAGCAGCTTCGGGACTCGGGGTGATGATGAGCAGTTCTTC.